This T cell receptor (beta chain) was retrieved from a study of blood T cells in healthy people across ages. Primed by a sample-barcoded 5' primer and a J-beta primer mix, a second PCR proceeded for roughly 7 to 11 cycles. TCRdb used MiXCR to reprocess the 5' RACE reads, holding one entry per CDR3 protein. The table lists more than 900,000 distinct CDR3 sequences, 25% to 35% of them singletons. These same data were also listed under a study on T cells of mothers and their children. That paper adds: No T cell clones of persistent microchimeric origin were detected.

Specimen: blood. This receptor was obtained from a woman aged 35 to 49 in good health.

The CDR3 nucleotides read TGTGCCAGCAGCGTAGGTGGCAGCCTTGGAGAGACCCAGTACTTC. Translation gives CASSVGGSLGETQYF. This chain connects TRBV9 to TRBJ2-5; unclear D gene. Deletions cut 0 bases from V and 4 bases from J, with 13 bases between. In germline, CDR1 is SGDLS, CDR2 YYNGEE. The CDR3 has 15 amino acids.